This record concerns one T cell receptor beta chain sequence. What antigen it recognizes has not been identified. It has no much larger one-base neighbor in the sample; base qualities were not kept. The entry originates in a study of blood T cell repertoires in COVID-19 (TCRdb year 2020). Looking at the study overall: Samples covering the acute and convalescent phases of COVID-19 were provided by collaborators in the United States, Italy and Spain. Deeply sampled blood TCRbeta repertoires from subjects exposed to, actively infected with, or recovered from COVID-19 were included in the dataset. The samples were drawn from the first 160 participants of the ongoing ImmuneRACE study and from over a thousand subjects provided by 6 global collaborators. The repertoires were released in a freely available public database intended as a resource for research on the immune response to SARS-CoV-2. The prospective study material was composed of cDNA or gDNA derived from T cells, B-cell-depleted T cells, or PBMCs. Where available, HLA class I and class II types were obtained from metadata supplied by the sample provider rather than from assay-based typing. The sample metadata nearly always contained a de-identified subject ID, COVID-19 status, age in years and sex.

CDR1 MDHEN and CDR2 SYDVKM are derived from the germline V gene. From the cysteine through the phenylalanine, the CDR3 covers 14 amino acids. The entry retains the CDR3 DNA only, 42 bases that are in frame from base 1. V sheds 2 bases and J sheds 4 bases, leaving 11 bases between their ends. Study-wide conclusions, independent of this receptor: The quantity of clinical and demographic metadata differed by source and by participant and was supplied without curation.

Whole blood was collected in K2EDTA tubes by collaborating institutions according to the institutions' own protocols. Collaborator samples were shipped for TCRbeta analysis as frozen whole blood, isolated PBMCs, or DNA extracted from either sample type. TCRbeta CDR3 regions were amplified from genomic DNA by means of the immunoSEQ Assay, a bias-controlled multiplex PCR. Concerning the study's data processing: Within the assay, amplification of reference gene primers was used to estimate how many nucleated cells each sample contained. To quantify the absolute abundance of each unique TCRbeta CDR3 rearrangement, sequence reads were collapsed and filtered. For each sample, productive Simpson clonality was calculated as the square root of Simpson's diversity index over productive rearrangements. As stored in TCRdb, this immuneACCESS dataset retains in-frame rearrangements with V and J assigned. A fraction of the clones does not appear; measured against another copy, unresolved V genes explain less than half of the discrepancy, and the remainder lacks a known reason. V and J calls plus clone size are reproduced from that table; the DNA served to infer D and trimming. The sample has about 13,000 clones on record, just over 90% of them singletons. The ten largest account for 13% to 15% of the sample.

The chain is made from TRBV28 and TRBJ1-1; the D gene cannot be named for sure. The receptor was derived from a human donor in a cohort sampled during active COVID-19. The sequenced sample consisted of peripheral blood. The nucleotides read TGTGCCAGCAGTTTACGGGGAGGAATCACTGAAGCTTTCTTT. This translates into CASSLRGGITEAFF.